This T cell receptor (beta chain) stems from a study of spatial heterogeneity in lung cancer. Notes on the study in general: Within tumors, counts of expanded alpha and beta TCRs tracked tumor mutation counts.

The germline V gene has CDR1 SGHTA and CDR2 FQGNSA. V was trimmed by 1 base and J by 7 bases, leaving 14 bases between them. The CDR3 length is 15 residues. TCRdb passed the 5' RACE reads through MiXCR, listing each CDR3 protein once. The sample has roughly 8,000 distinct CDR3 sequences; 8.2% are singletons. This clonotype rates as medium-sized. Its antigen is undetermined. Time point noted: sample taken at primary tumor resection. V gene TRBV7-2 combines with J gene TRBJ1-5; TRBD1 is a possible D gene (5 bases). This receptor was identified in a male donor with early-stage non-small cell lung cancer. Here the sequenced sample was lung tumor tissue, taken at surgery. The CDR3 here is CASSLVRAGLQPQHF. CDR3 in DNA: TGTGCCAGCAGCTTAGTTAGGGCAGGGCTACAGCCCCAGCATTTT.